These 21 T cell receptor beta chains were sequenced from one sample in a study of regulatory T cells in long-lasting Graves disease. Both iRepertoire HTBI primers and Arm-PCR of CDR3 regions were used to build the TCR beta libraries. TCRdb itself ran the multiplex PCR reads through MiXCR, one entry per CDR3 protein. Found here are around 420,000 distinct CDR3 sequences, approximately 16% of them singletons; the top ten hold around 7.6%. Sample time point: newly diagnosed GD, antithyroid drugs for less than 3 months. PBMC-extracted RNA yielded the TCR library. This same sample was also part of a study on T cells in Graves' hyperthyroidism and ophthalmopathy.

The sequencing used peripheral blood mononuclear cells (PBMCs), collected at new diagnosis, from a patient treated with antithyroid drugs. The receptors were gathered from a woman aged 40 to 50 with Graves disease.

This clonotype occurred a few times. The chain has TRBV19 and TRBJ2-7, with 8 bases lining up with TRBD1. The CDR3 consists of 14 residues. J was trimmed by 6 bases and V by 4 bases; bases with no gene match: 8. Germline CDR1 LNHDA, CDR2 SQIVND (reference sequence). The DNA of the CDR3 is TGTGCCAGTAGTACAAGACAGGGGTACTCCGAGCAGTACTTC. Translation: CASSTRQGYSEQYF.

This clonotype has a handful of counts. J is TRBJ1-1 and V is TRBV6-1; D is unclear. The germline CDR1 and CDR2 sequences are MNHNS and SASEGT. CDR3 length: 14 residues. V lost 2 bases to trimming and J lost 5 bases, with 12 bases between them. CDR3 DNA: TGTGCCAGCAGTGAAACGGGGATTGGGACTGAAGCTTTCTTT. Its protein product is CASSETGIGTEAFF.

The chain couples TRBV9 to TRBJ1-1; the D is unclear. Trimming took 0 bases from V and 1 from J, leaving 10 bases between them. The CDR3 runs 15 residues. In germline, CDR1 is SGDLS, CDR2 YYNGEE. CDR3 sequence (DNA): TGTGCCAGCAGCGTAGGTGGGCAGACGAACACTGAAGCTTTCTTT. This codes for CASSVGGQTNTEAFF. Looking up the rest from reference TRBV9 and TRBJ1-1 gives the full variable domain: DSGVTQTPKHLITATGQRVTLRCSPRSGDLSVYWYQQSLDQGLQFLIQYYNGEERAKGNILERFSAQQFPDLHSELNLSSLELGDSALYFCASSVGGQTNTEAFFGQGTRLTVV.

In this sample, this clonotype turned up many times. The chain couples TRBV12-3 or TRBV12-4 to TRBJ2-2; D not resolved. The ends were cut back, 6 bases at V and 1 base at J, with 15 bases in the middle. This CDR3 has 16 residues. This CDR3 is CASSPAGHGNTGELFF. The CDR3 DNA reads as TGTGCCAGCAGCCCCGCCGGCCACGGGAACACCGGGGAGCTGTTTTTT.

About this clonotype: Given a far larger clone just one base away, this is likely a sequencing read error. As the CDR3 is not closed by the conserved phenylalanine or tryptophan, this likely results from a read error. The rearrangement links TRBV5-5 to TRBJ2-5; TRBD1 agrees at 7 bases. The CDR3 is 15 amino acids. J was trimmed by 5 bases and V by 4 bases; bases with no gene match: 11. Germline-derived CDR1 and CDR2 are SGHKS and YYEKEE (reference sequence). The CDR3 sequence: CASSTQPTGWETQYL. DNA of the CDR3: TGTGCCAGCAGCACCCAACCGACAGGGTGGGAGACCCAGTACCTC.

This clonotype has ten or more counts. CDR3: CAWADKWTTDNSPLHF. The DNA for the CDR3 is TGTGCCTGGGCGGACAAGTGGACTACGGATAATTCACCCCTCCACTTT. The chain is built from TRBV30 and TRBJ1-6; tentatively, D is TRBD1 (5 bases). Germline CDR1 is GTSNPN and CDR2 is SVGIG (reference sequence). Trimming took off 5 bases at V and 5 bases at J, with 19 bases between the two ends. This CDR3 is built from 16 residues.

This clonotype was found a few times. The V gene is TRBV20-1, the J gene TRBJ1-1; no firm D call. Between the trimmed V and J ends, which lost 3 bases and 4 bases, there was a span of 12 bases. Germline CDR1 reads DFQATT; CDR2 reads SNEGSKA (reference sequence). The CDR3 consists of 13 residues. Here the CDR3 reads CSASEGSSTEAFF. The CDR3 DNA sequence: TGCAGTGCTAGCGAAGGATCGAGCACTGAAGCTTTCTTT.

Worth noting for this clonotype: One base separates it from a far larger clone, so it is likely a read error. The V and J genes are TRBV11-2 and TRBJ2-1, with a weak D call TRBD2 (5 bases). Germline assignment: CDR1 SGHAT and CDR2 FQNNGV. The CDR3 loop spans 15 amino acids. CDR3 DNA: TGTGCCAGCACCCTCGGACTCAGCTCCTACAATGAGCATTTCTTC. Its protein product is CASTLGLSSYNEHFF.

This clonotype has a count of ten or more. The chain couples TRBV12-3 or TRBV12-4 to TRBJ2-5; D ambiguous. The CDR3 is made up of 12 amino acids. V was trimmed by 6 bases and J by 5 bases, leaving 10 bases between them. DNA of the CDR3: TGTGCCAGCAGCCCGGGCTTGGAGACCCAGTACTTC. This translates into CASSPGLETQYF.

The chain links TRBV24-1 to TRBJ2-4, with D possibly being TRBD2 (6 bases). Trimming cost V 4 bases and J 8 bases, with 11 bases left between them. The CDR3 consists of 13 residues. CDR1 is KGHDR and CDR2 is SFDVKD in the germline V gene. Written as DNA, the CDR3 is TGTGCCACCAGTGAAGCGGGCGGATACATTCAGTACTTC. This gives the protein CATSEAGGYIQYF.

The table lists this clonotype with many counts. This CDR3 reads CAISGQSNEKLFF. The DNA for the CDR3 is TGTGCCATCAGTGGACAGAGTAATGAAAAACTGTTTTTT. This chain joins TRBV10-3 and TRBJ1-4; tentative D call: TRBD1 (5 bases). The CDR3 contains 13 residues. V was pared by 4 bases and J by 4 bases, with 7 bases between. CDR1 ENHRY and CDR2 SYGVKD come from the germline V gene.

This clonotype has a count of ten or more. The chain carries TRBV29-1 and TRBJ1-1; no clear D. Germline CDR1 reads SQVTM; CDR2 reads ANQGSEA. Between the trimmed V and J ends, which lost 7 bases and 0 bases, there was a span of 9 bases. The CDR3 consists of 12 residues. The CDR3: CSAGRMNTEAFF. The CDR3 DNA is TGCAGCGCCGGACGGATGAACACTGAAGCTTTCTTT.

The chain joins TRBV11-2 to TRBJ2-1, with D possibly matching TRBD2 (6 bases). This CDR3 has 16 amino acids. The ends were cut back, 3 bases at V and 0 bases at J, with 12 bases in the middle. From germline, CDR1 is SGHAT and CDR2 FQNNGV. CDR3: CASSFRGTSSYNEQFF. DNA of the CDR3: TGTGCCAGCAGCTTCCGGGGGACCAGCTCCTACAATGAGCAGTTCTTC. Filled out from reference TRBV11-2 and TRBJ2-1, the complete variable domain reads EAGVAQSPRYKIIEKRQSVAFWCNPISGHATLYWYQQILGQGPKLLIQFQNNGVVDDSQLPKDRFSAERLKGVDSTLKIQPAKLEDSAVYLCASSFRGTSSYNEQFFGPGTRLTVL.

The chain recombines TRBV19 with TRBJ1-5; 7 positions agree with TRBD1. Germline V gene sequence: CDR1 LNHDA, CDR2 SQIVND (reference sequence). The CDR3 runs 14 residues. After removal of 7 bases from V and 7 bases from J, the junction contained 10 bases not matched to a gene. This chain's CDR3 is CASKEQGLGQPQHF. DNA of the CDR3: TGTGCCAGTAAGGAACAGGGGCTAGGCCAGCCCCAGCATTTT.

This clonotype was found a few times. The gene calls are TRBV7-9 and TRBJ1-4, with a possible D match to TRBD1 (6 bases). Per germline, CDR1 SEHNR and CDR2 FQNEAQ (reference sequence). V gave up 5 bases and J gave up 8 bases, with 18 bases separating them. The length of the CDR3 is 15 residues. The CDR3 protein is CASSVGGLLEEKLFF. CDR3 DNA sequence: TGTGCCAGCAGCGTCGGGGGGCTTTTAGAGGAAAAACTGTTTTTT.

This clonotype was recorded at least ten times. The chain couples TRBV24-1 to TRBJ2-1; 8 nucleotides line up with TRBD1. Trimming cost V 4 bases and J 3 bases; bases outside gene matches: 10. The CDR3 extends over 17 amino acids. CDR1 is KGHDR and CDR2 is SFDVKD in the germline V gene. The CDR3 here is CATSEAGTGDYYNEQFF. CDR3 bases: TGTGCCACCAGTGAGGCCGGGACAGGCGACTACTACAATGAGCAGTTCTTC.

The chain carries TRBV30 and TRBJ2-1; 10 bases line up with TRBD2. This CDR3 has 14 amino acids. Germline V gives CDR1 GTSNPN, CDR2 SVGIG (reference sequence). The V gene end was trimmed by 4 bases and the J gene end by 4 bases; junction bases not matched to a gene: 4. In DNA, the CDR3 is TGTGCCTGGAAGTCTAGCGGGAGTTACAATGAGCAGTTCTTC. Encoded protein: CAWKSSGSYNEQFF.

As to this clonotype: A much larger clone differs from this one at a single base, so this may be a read error. The CDR3 is CSATGRSPDTQSF. Written as DNA, the CDR3 is TGCAGTGCTACCGGAAGGTCCCCAGATACGCAGTCTTTT. The chain carries TRBV20-1 and TRBJ2-3, with no clear D. The CDR3 length is 13 residues. Germline V gives CDR1 DFQATT, CDR2 SNEGSKA (reference sequence).

In this sample, this clonotype turned up many times. This chain links TRBV12-3 or TRBV12-4 with TRBJ1-3, with no clear D. V was clipped by 3 bases and J by 0 bases, with 15 bases between them. This CDR3 comprises 17 residues. The CDR3 sequence is CASSFVPTLLSGNTIYF. DNA of the CDR3: TGTGCCAGCAGTTTCGTACCGACACTTCTCTCTGGAAACACCATATATTTT.

This clonotype was seen many times. The CDR3 sequence is CSARAAGMLRETQYF. CDR3 DNA: TGCAGTGCTAGGGCAGCGGGAATGTTAAGAGAGACCCAGTACTTC. The rearrangement joins TRBV20-1 to TRBJ2-5; 7 bases align to TRBD2. V gave up 3 bases and J gave up 4 bases; unmatched junction bases: 11. Germline V gives CDR1 DFQATT, CDR2 SNEGSKA (reference sequence). CDR3 length: 15 amino acids.

This clonotype was picked up many times. The chain carries TRBV7-9 and TRBJ1-6; D unclear. The CDR3 has 14 residues. Trimming stripped 6 bases from V and 7 bases from J, with 13 bases between. CDR1 and CDR2 (germline): SEHNR, FQNEAQ (reference sequence). The CDR3 sequence: CASRSRDGNSPLHF. CDR3 sequence (DNA): TGTGCCAGCAGGTCCCGAGACGGAAATTCACCCCTCCACTTT.